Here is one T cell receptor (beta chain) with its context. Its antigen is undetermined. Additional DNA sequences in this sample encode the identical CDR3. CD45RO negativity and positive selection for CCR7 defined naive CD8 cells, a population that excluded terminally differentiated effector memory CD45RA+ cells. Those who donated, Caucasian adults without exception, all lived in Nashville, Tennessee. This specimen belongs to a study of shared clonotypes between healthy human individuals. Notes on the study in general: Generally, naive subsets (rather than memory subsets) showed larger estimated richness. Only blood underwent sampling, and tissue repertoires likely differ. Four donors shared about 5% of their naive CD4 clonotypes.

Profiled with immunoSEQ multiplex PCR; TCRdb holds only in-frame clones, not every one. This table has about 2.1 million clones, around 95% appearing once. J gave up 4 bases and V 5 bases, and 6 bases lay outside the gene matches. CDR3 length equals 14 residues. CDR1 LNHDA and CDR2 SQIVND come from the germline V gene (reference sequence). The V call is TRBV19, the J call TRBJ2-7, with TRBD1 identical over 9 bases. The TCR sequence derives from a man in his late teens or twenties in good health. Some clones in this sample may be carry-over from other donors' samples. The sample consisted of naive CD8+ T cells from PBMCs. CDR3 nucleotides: TGTGCCAGTAGTGCCGGGACAGGGAGTTACGAGCAGTACTTC. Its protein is CASSAGTGSYEQYF.